The rows below give T cell receptor beta chains drawn from one sample of a study of post-analysis software for immune sequencing data. TCRdb processed the PCR reads anew with MiXCR; each CDR3 protein has one entry. The sample shows about 810,000 distinct CDR3 sequences, about 50% of them seen only once. Specimen: blood. These receptors originate from a girl aged 10-17 years with multiple sclerosis. The CDR3 runs from the conserved cysteine through the conserved F or W. The D gene is left open where the match is weak. Clone size, where shown, is once, few, many, or a class for clones that have expanded.

j_call d_call v_call clone_size cdr3_nt cdr3_aa
TRBJ2-1 NA TRBV27 NA TGTGCCAGCAGTTTAGGCTTTAACTCCTACGAGCAGTTCTTC CASSLGFNSYEQFF
TRBJ2-7 TRBD2 TRBV2 NA TGTGCCGCTGCGGGAGCGGGGGCCTACGAGCAGTACTTC CAAAGAGAYEQYF
TRBJ2-7 TRBD2 TRBV4-1 NA TGCGCCAGCAGCCCTCTCGGACTAGCGGGAGGGTCCTACGAGCAGTACTTC CASSPLGLAGGSYEQYF
TRBJ2-5 TRBD1 TRBV12-3/TRBV12-4 NA TGTGCCAGCAGTTCCCCCCCCGGGACAGGGAGACAAGAGACCCAGTACTTC CASSSPPGTGRQETQYF
TRBJ2-1 TRBD2 TRBV12-3/TRBV12-4 few TGTGCCAGCAGTATCGGACTAGCGGGGAGAGGACAGTTCTTC CASSIGLAGRGQFF
TRBJ2-6 TRBD1 TRBV5-6 NA TGTGCCAGCAGCTTGCCGGGACAGACCTCTGGGGCCAACGTCCTGACTTTC CASSLPGQTSGANVLTF
TRBJ2-3 NA TRBV20-1 few TGCAGTGCTAGAGAGGAGGGCCCCACAGATACGCAGTATTTT CSAREEGPTDTQYF
TRBJ1-1 NA TRBV10-2 few TGCGCCAGCAGTCCGATAAGGGGGTTGAACACTGAAGCTTTCTTT CASSPIRGLNTEAFF
TRBJ2-6 NA TRBV25-1 few TGTGCCAGCAGTGACAGGTCCAACGTCCTGACTTTC CASSDRSNVLTF
TRBJ2-7 NA TRBV7-9 few TGTGCCAGCAGCCTGTGGGACACAGCAACCTACGAGCAGTACTTC CASSLWDTATYEQYF
TRBJ2-3 TRBD2 TRBV20-1 NA TGCAGTGCTGCACCGGGACTAGCGGGGGGGTCCATGGCGGATACGCAGTATTTT CSAAPGLAGGSMADTQYF
TRBJ2-1 TRBD2 TRBV20-1 NA TGCAGTGCTAGGGCTAGCGGGAACACCTACAATGAGCAGTTCTTC CSARASGNTYNEQFF
TRBJ2-3 NA TRBV3-1 NA TGTGCCAGCAGCCTCCTCGGGAATAACCTGTATTTT CASSLLGNNLYF
TRBJ2-3 TRBD2 TRBV27 NA TGTGCCAGCAGTTTAATAGGGACTAGCGGTCCCACAGATACGCAGTATTTT CASSLIGTSGPTDTQYF
TRBJ1-6 NA TRBV12-3/TRBV12-4 few TGTGCCAGCAGTTTAAAAATGTGGGGACATTCACCCCTCCACTTT CASSLKMWGHSPLHF
TRBJ2-5 NA TRBV20-1 NA TGCAGTGCTAGATGGGGAGCAGGGACCCAGTACTTC CSARWGAGTQYF
TRBJ1-2 TRBD1 TRBV29-1 NA TGCAGCGTCGAAGGACAGGGGGTCGGCTACACCTTC CSVEGQGVGYTF
TRBJ1-3 TRBD1 TRBV4-1 NA TGCGCCAGCAGCCAAGATCGCCAGGGACAGGGGGCGGGAAACACCATATATTTT CASSQDRQGQGAGNTIYF
TRBJ2-3 TRBD1 TRBV9 NA TGTGCCAGCAGCGTAGACGCGGACAGGACGCTAGGGTATACGCAGTATTTT CASSVDADRTLGYTQYF
TRBJ2-1 TRBD2 TRBV2 NA TGTGCCAGGTCCGGGGGGGGCAATGAGCAGTTCTTC CARSGGGNEQFF
TRBJ2-5 TRBD1 TRBV7-3 few TGTGCCAGCAGCTTAACCCACCGGGACAGGGGTGAACAGTACTTC CASSLTHRDRGEQYF
TRBJ2-7 NA TRBV12-3/TRBV12-4 few TGTGCCAGCAGTTTACGTCCAGGGCGGGAGCAGTACTTC CASSLRPGREQYF
TRBJ1-2 NA TRBV6-5 few TGTGCCAGCAGTACCGGGACATCTCGAGATGGCTACACCTTC CASSTGTSRDGYTF